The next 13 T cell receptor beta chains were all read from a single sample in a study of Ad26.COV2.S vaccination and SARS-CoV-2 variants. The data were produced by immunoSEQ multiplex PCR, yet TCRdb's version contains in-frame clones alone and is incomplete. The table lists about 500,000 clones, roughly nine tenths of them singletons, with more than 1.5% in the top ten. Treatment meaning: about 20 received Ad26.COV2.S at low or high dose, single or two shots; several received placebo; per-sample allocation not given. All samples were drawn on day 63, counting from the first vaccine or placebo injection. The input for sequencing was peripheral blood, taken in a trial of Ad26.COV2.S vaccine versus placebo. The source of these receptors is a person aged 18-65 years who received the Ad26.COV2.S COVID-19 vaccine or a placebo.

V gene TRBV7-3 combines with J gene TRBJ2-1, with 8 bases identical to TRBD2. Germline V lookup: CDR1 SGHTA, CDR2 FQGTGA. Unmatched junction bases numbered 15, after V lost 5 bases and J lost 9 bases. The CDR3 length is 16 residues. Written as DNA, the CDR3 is TGTGCCAGCAGCCCGCAAGCTAGCGGGTTAGTCGGTGAGCAGTTCTTC. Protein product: CASSPQASGLVGEQFF.

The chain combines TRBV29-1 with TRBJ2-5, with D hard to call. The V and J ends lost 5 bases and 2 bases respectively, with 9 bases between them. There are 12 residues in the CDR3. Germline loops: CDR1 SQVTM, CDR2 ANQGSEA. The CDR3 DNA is TGCAGCGTTCTTTACAAACAAGAGACCCAGTACTTC. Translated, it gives CSVLYKQETQYF.

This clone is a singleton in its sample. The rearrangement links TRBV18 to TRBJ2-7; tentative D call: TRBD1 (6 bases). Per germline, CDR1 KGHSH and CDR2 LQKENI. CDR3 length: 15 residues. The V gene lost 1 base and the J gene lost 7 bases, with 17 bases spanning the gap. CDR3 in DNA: TGTGCCAGCTCACCACGGGACACGGGTGTCGGGGAGCAGTACTTC. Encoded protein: CASSPRDTGVGEQYF.

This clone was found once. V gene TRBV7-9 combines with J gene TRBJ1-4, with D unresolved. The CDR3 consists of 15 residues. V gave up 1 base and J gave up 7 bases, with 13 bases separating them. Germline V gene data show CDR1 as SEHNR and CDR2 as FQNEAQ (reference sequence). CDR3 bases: TGTGCCAGCAGCTTAGAGGGTGTGGGTTTTGAAAAACTGTTTTTT. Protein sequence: CASSLEGVGFEKLFF.

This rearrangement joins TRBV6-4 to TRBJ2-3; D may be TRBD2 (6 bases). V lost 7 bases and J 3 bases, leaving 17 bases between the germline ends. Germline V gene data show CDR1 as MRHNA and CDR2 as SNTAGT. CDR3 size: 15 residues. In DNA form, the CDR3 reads TGTGCCAGCACCCGGACTATGCTCTGGACAGATACGCAGTATTTT. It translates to CASTRTMLWTDTQYF.

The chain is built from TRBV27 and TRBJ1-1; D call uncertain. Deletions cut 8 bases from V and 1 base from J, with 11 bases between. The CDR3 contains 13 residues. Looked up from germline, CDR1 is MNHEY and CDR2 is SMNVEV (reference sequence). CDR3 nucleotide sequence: TGTGCCAGCCGGTCTCCGGGGAACACTGAAGCTTTCTTT. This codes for CASRSPGNTEAFF.

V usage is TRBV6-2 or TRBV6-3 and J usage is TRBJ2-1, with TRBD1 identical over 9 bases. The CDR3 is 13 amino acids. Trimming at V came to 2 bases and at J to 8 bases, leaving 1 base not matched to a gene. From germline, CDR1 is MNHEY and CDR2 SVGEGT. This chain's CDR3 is CASSYTGGHEQFF. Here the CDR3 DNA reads TGTGCCAGCAGTTACACAGGGGGCCATGAGCAGTTCTTC.

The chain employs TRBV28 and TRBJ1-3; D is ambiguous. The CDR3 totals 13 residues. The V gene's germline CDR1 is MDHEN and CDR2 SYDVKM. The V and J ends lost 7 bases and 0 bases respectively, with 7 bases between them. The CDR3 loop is CASISASGNTIYF. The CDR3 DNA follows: TGTGCCAGCATTTCTGCCTCTGGAAACACCATATATTTT.

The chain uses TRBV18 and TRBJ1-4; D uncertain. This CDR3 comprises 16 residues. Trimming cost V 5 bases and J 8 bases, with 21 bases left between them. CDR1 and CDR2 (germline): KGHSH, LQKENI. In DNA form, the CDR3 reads TGTGCCAGCTCATCCAAGAGGGAGATGTATCGCGAAAAACTGTTTTTT. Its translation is CASSSKREMYREKLFF.

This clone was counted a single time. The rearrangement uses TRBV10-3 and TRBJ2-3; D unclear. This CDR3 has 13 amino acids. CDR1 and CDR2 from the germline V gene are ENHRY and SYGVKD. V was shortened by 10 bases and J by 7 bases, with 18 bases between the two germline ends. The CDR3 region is CANMAADGYTQYF. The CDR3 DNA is TGTGCCAATATGGCCGCCGACGGCTATACGCAGTATTTT.

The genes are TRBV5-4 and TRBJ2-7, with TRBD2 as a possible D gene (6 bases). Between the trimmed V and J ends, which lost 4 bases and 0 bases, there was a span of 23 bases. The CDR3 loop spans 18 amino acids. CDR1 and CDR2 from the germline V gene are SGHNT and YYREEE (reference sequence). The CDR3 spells CASSGRAVLADNSYEQYF. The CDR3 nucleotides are TGTGCCAGCAGCGGGCGGGCAGTACTAGCAGACAACTCCTACGAGCAGTACTTC. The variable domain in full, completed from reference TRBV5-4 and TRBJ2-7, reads ETGVTQSPTHLIKTRGQQVTLRCSSQSGHNTVSWYQQALGQGPQFIFQYYREEENGRGNFPPRFSGLQFPNYSSELNVNALELDDSALYLCASSGRAVLADNSYEQYFGPGTRLTVT.

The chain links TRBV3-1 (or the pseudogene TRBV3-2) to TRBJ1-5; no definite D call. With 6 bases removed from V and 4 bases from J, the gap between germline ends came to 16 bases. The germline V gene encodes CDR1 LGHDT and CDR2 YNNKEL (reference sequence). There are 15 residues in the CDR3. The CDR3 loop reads CASSLAPTLNQPQHF. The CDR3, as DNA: TGTGCCAGCAGTCTCGCCCCGACTCTAAATCAGCCCCAGCATTTT.

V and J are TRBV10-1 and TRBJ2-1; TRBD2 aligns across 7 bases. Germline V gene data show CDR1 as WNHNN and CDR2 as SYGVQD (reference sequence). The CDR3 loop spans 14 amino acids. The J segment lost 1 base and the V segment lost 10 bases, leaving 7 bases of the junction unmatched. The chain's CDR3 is CAIPRGESYNEQFF. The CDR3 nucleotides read TGCGCCATCCCCCGGGGGGAATCCTACAATGAGCAGTTCTTC.